In its sample, the clone carrying this TCR beta chain was seen a few times. What it binds is not known. V lost 0 bases, J lost 9 bases, and 4 bases lay in between. CDR3 length equals 12 residues. CDR1 and CDR2 from the germline V gene are SGDLS and YYNGEE. This specimen comes from a study of T-cell memory formation after mild COVID-19. TCRdb reprocessed the 5' RACE reads with MiXCR, giving one entry per CDR3 protein. The sample yields roughly 110,000 distinct CDR3 sequences, roughly 12% seen once. Regarding the study as a whole: There was a balanced CD4/CD8 profile in clones contracting day 15 to 85, and later expanders leaned CD4+. Still unconfirmed is whether the second-wave clones peaking on day 37 recognized SARS-CoV-2. Of the contracting clones, CD4+ ones lay mainly in CM and EM, and CD8+ ones in EMRA.

This clonotype originated in an adult woman who had mild COVID-19 (a few samples of this study predate the infection). Cell type and time point are not known. The chain links TRBV9 to TRBJ1-6, with D unclear. The sequenced sample consisted of PBMCs or a T cell subset sorted from them (not recorded which). CDR3: CASSVASSPLHF. The CDR3 DNA reads TGTGCCAGCAGCGTAGCATCTTCACCCCTCCACTTT.